A selection of T cell receptor beta chains follows, all from one sample in a study of low-dose radiotherapy and immunotherapy resistance in tumors. A single record per CDR3 protein comes from TCRdb applying MiXCR to the reads. The sample includes about 39,000 distinct CDR3 sequences, 20% of them seen just once. Sequencing was performed on PBMCs, taken after low-dose radiotherapy plus immunotherapy. The receptors come from a female donor with ovarian cancer. The CDR3 runs from the conserved cysteine through the conserved F or W. Size is omitted from some rows. Given values are once, few, many or a class for expanded clones.

TRBV29-1	TRBJ2-7	medium-sized	11	CSVEANEGQYF
TRBV5-1	TRBJ2-1	many	15	CASSLVSSPYNEQFF
TRBV5-1	TRBJ2-1	NA	20	CASRRSPGQGASGLYNEQFF
TRBV9	TRBJ1-3	NA	14	CASSVGGLGNTIYF
TRBV7-2	TRBJ2-7	many	15	CASSLAGTWSYEQYF
TRBV5-1	TRBJ2-7	many	15	CASSPGTGGPREQYF
TRBV5-5	TRBJ2-2	NA	15	CASKPSPTNTGELFF
TRBV3-1	TRBJ1-2	many	14	CASSPKTGSYGYTF
TRBV7-9	TRBJ2-5	many	15	CASSLGQLFQETQYF
TRBV28	TRBJ2-5	NA	15	CASSRGWGRSETQYF
TRBV2	TRBJ2-1	many	12	CARKVAYNEQFF
TRBV6-4	TRBJ2-3	many	14	CASSEGSGSDTQYF
TRBV12-3/TRBV12-4	TRBJ2-2	many	16	CASSFRGQGAIGELFF
TRBV29-1	TRBJ2-5	NA	12	CSAGTGEETQYF
TRBV5-1	TRBJ2-2	NA	17	CASSQKRTGGNTGELFF
TRBV7-9	TRBJ1-4	many	15	CASSAMTGRGEKLFF
TRBV7-2	TRBJ2-5	many	13	CASSSDPRETQYF
TRBV27	TRBJ2-2	many	16	CASSLLRTGRGGELFF
TRBV19	TRBJ1-5	many	14	CATSLGSGNQPQHF
TRBV19	TRBJ1-5	many	15	CASSITVSGNQPQHF
TRBV5-4	TRBJ2-7	many	15	CASSLPGQQTYEQYF
TRBV2	TRBJ1-4	few	20	CASSEGSGTSTMSGGEKLFF
TRBV25-1	TRBJ1-1	NA	13	CASSEGGASGAFF
TRBV5-1	TRBJ2-2	few	14	CASSFQGSGELFFF
TRBV18	TRBJ2-7	many	15	CASSHSGTGSYEQYF
TRBV28	TRBJ2-2	many	18	CASSSLRPTRGLTGELFF
TRBV6-2/TRBV6-3	TRBJ1-1	many	13	CASSETPQYKAFF
TRBV5-1	TRBJ2-2	many	15	CASSKGLAGSGELFF